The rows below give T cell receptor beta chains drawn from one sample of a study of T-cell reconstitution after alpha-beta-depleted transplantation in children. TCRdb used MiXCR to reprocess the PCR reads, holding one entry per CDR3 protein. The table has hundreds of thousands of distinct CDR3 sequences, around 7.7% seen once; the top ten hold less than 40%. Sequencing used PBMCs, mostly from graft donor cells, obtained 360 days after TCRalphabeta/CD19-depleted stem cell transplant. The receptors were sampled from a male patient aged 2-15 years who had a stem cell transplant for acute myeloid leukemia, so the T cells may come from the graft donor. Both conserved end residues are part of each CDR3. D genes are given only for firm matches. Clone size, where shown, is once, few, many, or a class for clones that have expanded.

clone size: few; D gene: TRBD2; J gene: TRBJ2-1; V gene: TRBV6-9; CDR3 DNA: TGTGCCAGCAGTTATTCGGGACTAGCGGGATACAATGAGCAGTTCTTC; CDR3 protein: CASSYSGLAGYNEQFF
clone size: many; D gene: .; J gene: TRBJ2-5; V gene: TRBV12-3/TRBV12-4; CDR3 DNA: TGTGCCACCTCTGACCAACAAGAGACCCAGTACTTC; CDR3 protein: CATSDQQETQYF
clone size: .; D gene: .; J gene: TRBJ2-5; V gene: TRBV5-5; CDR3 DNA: TGTGCCAGCAGCTTGGTTACGGTTCCCCAAGAGACCCAGTACTTC; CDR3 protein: CASSLVTVPQETQYF
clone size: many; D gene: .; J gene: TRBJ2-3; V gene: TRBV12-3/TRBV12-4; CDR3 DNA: TGTGCCAGCAGTTTACAGGGTTTTTCAGATACGCAGTATTTT; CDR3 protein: CASSLQGFSDTQYF
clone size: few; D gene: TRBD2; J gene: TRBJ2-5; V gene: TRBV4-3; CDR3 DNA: TGCGCCAGCAGCCCAGGGGGGACTAGCCTAAAAGAGACCCAGTACTTC; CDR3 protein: CASSPGGTSLKETQYF
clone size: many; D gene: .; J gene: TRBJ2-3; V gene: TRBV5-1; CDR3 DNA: TGCGCCAGCAGCGTGGATTGGACAGATACGCAGTATTTT; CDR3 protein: CASSVDWTDTQYF
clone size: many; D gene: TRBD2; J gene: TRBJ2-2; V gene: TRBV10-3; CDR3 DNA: TGTGCCATCAGTGAGTCGCGGGAGATTTCCGGGGAGCTGTTTTTT; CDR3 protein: CAISESREISGELFF
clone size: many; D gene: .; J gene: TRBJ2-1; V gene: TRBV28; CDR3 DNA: TGTGCCAGCAGTCTGACTAGTCGGACCCCGGAGTTCTTC; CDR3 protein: CASSLTSRTPEFF
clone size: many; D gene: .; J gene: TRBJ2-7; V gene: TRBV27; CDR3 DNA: TGTGCCAGCAGTTTATATAGCAGGGGCGGTGACGAGCAGTACTTC; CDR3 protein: CASSLYSRGGDEQYF
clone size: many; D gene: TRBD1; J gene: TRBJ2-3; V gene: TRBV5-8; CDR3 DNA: TGTGCCAGCAGCCCAACCTATGACAGGGCACGCACAGATACGCAGTATTTT; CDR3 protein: CASSPTYDRARTDTQYF
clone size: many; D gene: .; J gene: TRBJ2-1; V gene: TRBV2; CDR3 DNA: TGTGCCAGCAGTGAATACAATGAGCAGTTCTTC; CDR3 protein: CASSEYNEQFF
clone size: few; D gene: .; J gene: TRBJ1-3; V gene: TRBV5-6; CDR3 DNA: TGTGCCAGCAGCTCCCTCAGGGTTCTCACTGGAAACACCATATATTTT; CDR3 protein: CASSSLRVLTGNTIYF
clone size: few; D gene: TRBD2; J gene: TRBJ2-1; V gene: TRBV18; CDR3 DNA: TGTGCCAGCTCACCAAGCCAGCGGGGAAACAATGAGCAGTTCTTC; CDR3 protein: CASSPSQRGNNEQFF
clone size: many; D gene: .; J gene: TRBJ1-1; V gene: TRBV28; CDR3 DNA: TGTGCCAGCAGTTTCCTCGGACAGTCGAACACTGAAGCTTTCTTT; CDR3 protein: CASSFLGQSNTEAFF
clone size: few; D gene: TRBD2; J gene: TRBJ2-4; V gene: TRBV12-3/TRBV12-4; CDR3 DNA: TGTGCCAGCAGTTTATCGGGGGGGTCCAAAAACATTCAGTACTTC; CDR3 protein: CASSLSGGSKNIQYF
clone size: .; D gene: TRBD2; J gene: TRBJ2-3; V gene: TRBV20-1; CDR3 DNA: TGCAGTGCTAGAAGCACTAGCGGGACAGATACGCAGTATTTT; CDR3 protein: CSARSTSGTDTQYF
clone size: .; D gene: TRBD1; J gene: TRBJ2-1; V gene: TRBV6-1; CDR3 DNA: TGTGCCAGCAGTCCCCTCGTTGGACAGGCACTTTCTGATGAGCAGTTCTTC; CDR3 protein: CASSPLVGQALSDEQFF
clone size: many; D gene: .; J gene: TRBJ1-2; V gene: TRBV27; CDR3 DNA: TGTGCCAGCAGTTCCCTAGGGAATGGCTACACCTTC; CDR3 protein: CASSSLGNGYTF
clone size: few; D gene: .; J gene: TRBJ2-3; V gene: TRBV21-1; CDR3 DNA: TGTGCCAGCAGCAAAACGGCTAGCGGGAGTACAGATACGCAGTATTTT; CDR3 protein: CASSKTASGSTDTQYF